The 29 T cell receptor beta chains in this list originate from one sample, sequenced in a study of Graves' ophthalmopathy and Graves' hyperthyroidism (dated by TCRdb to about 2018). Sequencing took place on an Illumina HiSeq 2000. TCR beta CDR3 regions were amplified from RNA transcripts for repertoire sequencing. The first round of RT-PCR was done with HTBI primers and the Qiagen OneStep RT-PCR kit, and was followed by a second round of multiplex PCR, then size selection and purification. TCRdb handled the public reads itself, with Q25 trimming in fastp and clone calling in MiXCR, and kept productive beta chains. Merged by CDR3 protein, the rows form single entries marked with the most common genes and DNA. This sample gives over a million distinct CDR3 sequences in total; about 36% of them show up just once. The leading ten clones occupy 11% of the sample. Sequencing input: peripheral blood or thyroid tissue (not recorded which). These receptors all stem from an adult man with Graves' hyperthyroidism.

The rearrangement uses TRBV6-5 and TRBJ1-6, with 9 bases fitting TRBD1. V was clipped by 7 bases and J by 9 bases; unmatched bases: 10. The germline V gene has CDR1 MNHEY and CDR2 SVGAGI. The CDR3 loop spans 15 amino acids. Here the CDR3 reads CASKRTGGDGSPLHF. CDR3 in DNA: TGTGCCAGCAAGAGAACAGGGGGCGACGGTTCACCCCTCCACTTT.

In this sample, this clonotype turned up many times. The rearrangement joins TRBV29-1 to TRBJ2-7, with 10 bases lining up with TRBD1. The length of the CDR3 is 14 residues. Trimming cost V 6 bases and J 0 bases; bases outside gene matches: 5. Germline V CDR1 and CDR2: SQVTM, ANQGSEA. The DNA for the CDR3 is TGCAGCGTCGTGACAGGGGGCCGCTCCTACGAGCAGTACTTC. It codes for CSVVTGGRSYEQYF.

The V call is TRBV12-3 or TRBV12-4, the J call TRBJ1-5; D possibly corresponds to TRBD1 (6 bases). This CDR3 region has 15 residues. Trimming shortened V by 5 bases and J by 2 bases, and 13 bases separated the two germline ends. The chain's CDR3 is CASSGGAGGNQPQHF. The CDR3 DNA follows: TGTGCCAGCAGTGGGGGGGCGGGAGGCAATCAGCCCCAGCATTTT.

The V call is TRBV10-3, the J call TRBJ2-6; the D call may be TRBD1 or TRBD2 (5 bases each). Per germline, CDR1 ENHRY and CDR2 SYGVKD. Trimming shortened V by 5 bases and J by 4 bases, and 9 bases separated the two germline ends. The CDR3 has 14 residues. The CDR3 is CAISKGTGANVLTF. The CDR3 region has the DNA TGTGCCATCAGTAAAGGGACGGGGGCCAACGTCCTGACTTTC.

CDR3: CASRDGLVGEQYF. In DNA form, the CDR3 reads TGTGCCAGCAGAGACGGACTAGTCGGCGAGCAGTACTTC. V usage is TRBV13 and J usage is TRBJ2-7; 7 bases line up with TRBD2. The trim removed 6 bases at V and 6 bases at J, leaving 8 bases unmatched. CDR1 is PRHDT and CDR2 is FYEKMQ in the germline V gene (reference sequence). This CDR3 comprises 13 residues.

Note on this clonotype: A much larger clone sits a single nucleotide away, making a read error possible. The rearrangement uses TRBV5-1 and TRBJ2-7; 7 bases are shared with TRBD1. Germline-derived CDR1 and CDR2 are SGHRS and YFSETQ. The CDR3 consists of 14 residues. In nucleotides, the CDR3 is TGCACCAGCAGCTCGACAGGGCCGGCCTACGAGCAGTACTTC. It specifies CTSSSTGPAYEQYF.

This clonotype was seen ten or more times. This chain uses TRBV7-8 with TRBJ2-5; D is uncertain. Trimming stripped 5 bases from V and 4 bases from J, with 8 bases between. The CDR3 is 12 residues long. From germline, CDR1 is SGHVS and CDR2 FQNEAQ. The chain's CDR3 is CASSQITETQYF. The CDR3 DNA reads TGTGCCAGCAGCCAAATAACAGAGACCCAGTACTTC. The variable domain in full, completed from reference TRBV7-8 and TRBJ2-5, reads GAGVSQSPRYKVAKRGQDVALRCDPISGHVSLFWYQQALGQGPEFLTYFQNEAQLDKSGLPSDRFFAERPEGSVSTLKIQRTQQEDSAVYLCASSQITETQYFGPGTRLLVL.

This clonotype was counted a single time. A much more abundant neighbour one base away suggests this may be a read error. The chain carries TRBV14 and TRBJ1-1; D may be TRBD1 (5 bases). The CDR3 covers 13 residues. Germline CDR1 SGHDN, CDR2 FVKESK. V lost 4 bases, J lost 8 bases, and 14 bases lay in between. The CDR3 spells CASSLGTWEEAFF. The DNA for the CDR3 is TGTGCCAGCAGCCTAGGGACCTGGGAAGAAGCTTTCTTT.

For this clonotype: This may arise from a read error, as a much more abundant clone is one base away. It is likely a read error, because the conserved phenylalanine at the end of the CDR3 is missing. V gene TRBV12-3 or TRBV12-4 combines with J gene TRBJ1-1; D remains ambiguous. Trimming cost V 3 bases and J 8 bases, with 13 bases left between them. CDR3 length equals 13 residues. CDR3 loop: CASSFVALTEAFL. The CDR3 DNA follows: TGTGCCAGCAGTTTTGTTGCATTAACCGAAGCTTTCCTT.

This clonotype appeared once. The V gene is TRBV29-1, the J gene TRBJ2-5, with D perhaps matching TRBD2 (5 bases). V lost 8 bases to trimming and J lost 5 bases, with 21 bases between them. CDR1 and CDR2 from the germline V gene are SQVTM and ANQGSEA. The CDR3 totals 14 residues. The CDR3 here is CSLRQSRRWETQYF. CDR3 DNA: TGCAGCCTAAGGCAAAGCAGGAGGTGGGAGACCCAGTACTTC.

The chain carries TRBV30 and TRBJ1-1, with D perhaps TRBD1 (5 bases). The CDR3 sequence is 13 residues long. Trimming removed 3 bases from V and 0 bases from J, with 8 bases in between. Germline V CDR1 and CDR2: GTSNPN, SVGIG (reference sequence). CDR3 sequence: CAWSEQVNTEAFF. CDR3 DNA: TGTGCCTGGAGCGAACAGGTGAACACTGAAGCTTTCTTT. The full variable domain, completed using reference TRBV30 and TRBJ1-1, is SQTIHQWPATLVQPVGSPLSLECTVEGTSNPNLYWYRQAAGRGLQLLFYSVGIGQISSEVPQNLSASRPQDRQFILSSKKLLLSDSGFYLCAWSEQVNTEAFFGQGTRLTVV.

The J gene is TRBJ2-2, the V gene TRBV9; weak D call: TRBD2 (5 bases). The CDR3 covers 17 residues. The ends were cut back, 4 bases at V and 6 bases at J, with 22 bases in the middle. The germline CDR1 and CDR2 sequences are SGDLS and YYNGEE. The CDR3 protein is CASSLNQAELIAGELFF. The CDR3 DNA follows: TGTGCCAGCAGCCTAAACCAAGCGGAACTCATCGCCGGGGAGCTGTTTTTT. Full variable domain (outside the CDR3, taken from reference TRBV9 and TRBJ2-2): DSGVTQTPKHLITATGQRVTLRCSPRSGDLSVYWYQQSLDQGLQFLIQYYNGEERAKGNILERFSAQQFPDLHSELNLSSLELGDSALYFCASSLNQAELIAGELFFGEGSRLTVL.

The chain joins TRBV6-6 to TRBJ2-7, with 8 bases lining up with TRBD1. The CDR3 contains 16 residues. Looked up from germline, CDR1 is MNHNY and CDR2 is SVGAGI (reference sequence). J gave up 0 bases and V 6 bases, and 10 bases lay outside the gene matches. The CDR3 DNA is TGTGCCAGCAGCCAAGGACAGGGAACCTTCTCCTACGAGCAGTACTTC. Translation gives CASSQGQGTFSYEQYF.

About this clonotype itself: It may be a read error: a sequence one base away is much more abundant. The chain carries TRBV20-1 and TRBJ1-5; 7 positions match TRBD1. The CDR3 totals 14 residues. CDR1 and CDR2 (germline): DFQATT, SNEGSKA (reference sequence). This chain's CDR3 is CSAGTENSNHPQHF. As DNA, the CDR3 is TGCAGTGCTGGGACAGAAAATAGCAATCATCCCCAGCATTTT.

The CDR3 loop is CASSSPGEREQYF. The CDR3 nucleotides are TGTGCCAGCAGCTCCCCAGGGGAGAGGGAGCAGTACTTC. The chain joins TRBV7-9 to TRBJ2-7; D is possibly TRBD1 (6 bases). The CDR3 sequence is 13 residues long. V was cut by 4 bases and J by 7 bases, with 14 bases left in between. CDR1 is SEHNR and CDR2 is FQNEAQ in the germline V gene (reference sequence).

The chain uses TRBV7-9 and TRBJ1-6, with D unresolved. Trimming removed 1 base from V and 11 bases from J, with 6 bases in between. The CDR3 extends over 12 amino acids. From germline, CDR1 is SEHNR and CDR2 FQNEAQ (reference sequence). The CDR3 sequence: CASSLDFPPLHF. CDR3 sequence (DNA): TGTGCCAGCAGCTTAGACTTTCCACCCCTCCACTTT.

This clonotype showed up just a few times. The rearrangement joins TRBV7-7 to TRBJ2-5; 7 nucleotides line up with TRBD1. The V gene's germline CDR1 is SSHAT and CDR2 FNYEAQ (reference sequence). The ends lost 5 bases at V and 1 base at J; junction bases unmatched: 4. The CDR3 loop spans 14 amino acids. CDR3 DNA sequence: TGTGCCAGCAGCAGAGGACAGGCCCAAGAGACCCAGTACTTC. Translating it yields CASSRGQAQETQYF.

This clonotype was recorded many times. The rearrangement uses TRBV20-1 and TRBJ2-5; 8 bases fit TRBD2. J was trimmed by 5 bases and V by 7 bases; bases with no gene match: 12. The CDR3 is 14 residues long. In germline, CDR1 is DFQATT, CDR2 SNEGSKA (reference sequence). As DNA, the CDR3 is TGCAGTGAGACCGGGGGGGATCGGTGGGAGACCCAGTACTTC. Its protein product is CSETGGDRWETQYF.

As DNA, the CDR3 is TGTGCCAGCAGCCAATTTCTAGGCCAGAAGAATCAGCCCCAGCATTTT. It encodes CASSQFLGQKNQPQHF. The chain is built from TRBV9 and TRBJ1-5; no definite D call. CDR3 size: 16 residues. V gave up 4 bases and J gave up 4 bases, with 18 bases separating them. Germline V lookup: CDR1 SGDLS, CDR2 YYNGEE.

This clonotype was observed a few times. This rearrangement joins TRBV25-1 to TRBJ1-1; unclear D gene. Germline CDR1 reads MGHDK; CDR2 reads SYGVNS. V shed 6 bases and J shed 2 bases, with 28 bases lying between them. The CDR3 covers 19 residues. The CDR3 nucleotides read TGTGCCAGCAGGCCTATGATCTCCGGACGCTTTAGGGCAAACACTGAAGCTTTCTTT. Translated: CASRPMISGRFRANTEAFF.

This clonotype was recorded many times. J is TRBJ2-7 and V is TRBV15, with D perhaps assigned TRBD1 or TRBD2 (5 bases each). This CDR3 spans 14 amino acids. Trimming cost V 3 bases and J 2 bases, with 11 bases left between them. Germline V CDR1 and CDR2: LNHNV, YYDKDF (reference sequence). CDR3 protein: CATSRGELTYEQYF. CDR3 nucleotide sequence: TGTGCCACCAGCAGGGGGGAACTTACCTACGAGCAGTACTTC. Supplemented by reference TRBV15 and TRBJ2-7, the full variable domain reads DAMVIQNPRYQVTQFGKPVTLSCSQTLNHNVMYWYQQKSSQAPKLLFHYYDKDFNNEADTPDNFQSRRPNTSFCFLDIRSPGLGDTAMYLCATSRGELTYEQYFGPGTRLTVT.

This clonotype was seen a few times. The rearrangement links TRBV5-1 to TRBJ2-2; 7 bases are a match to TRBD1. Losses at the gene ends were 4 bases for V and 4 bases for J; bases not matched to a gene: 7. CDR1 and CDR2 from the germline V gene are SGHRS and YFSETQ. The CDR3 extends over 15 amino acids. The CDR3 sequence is CASSLGDRFTGELFF. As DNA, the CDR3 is TGCGCCAGCAGCCTCGGGGACAGATTCACCGGGGAGCTGTTTTTT.

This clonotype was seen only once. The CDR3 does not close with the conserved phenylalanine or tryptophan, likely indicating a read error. Here the CDR3 DNA reads TGCGCCAGCCGGAGGGCAGGGGGGACCTACGAGCAGTACCTC. Its translation is CASRRAGGTYEQYL. This sequence joins TRBV5-1 and TRBJ2-7; a weak D match, TRBD1 (7 bases). This CDR3 has 14 residues. In germline, CDR1 is SGHRS, CDR2 YFSETQ. Deletions cut 7 bases from V and 2 bases from J, with 16 bases between.

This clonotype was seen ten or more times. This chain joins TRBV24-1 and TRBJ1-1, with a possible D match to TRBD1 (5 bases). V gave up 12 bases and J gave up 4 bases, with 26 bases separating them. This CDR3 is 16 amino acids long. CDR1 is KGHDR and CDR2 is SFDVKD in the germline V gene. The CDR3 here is CAPPHGGKNGATEAFF. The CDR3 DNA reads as TGTGCCCCTCCCCATGGGGGGAAGAACGGAGCCACTGAAGCTTTCTTT.

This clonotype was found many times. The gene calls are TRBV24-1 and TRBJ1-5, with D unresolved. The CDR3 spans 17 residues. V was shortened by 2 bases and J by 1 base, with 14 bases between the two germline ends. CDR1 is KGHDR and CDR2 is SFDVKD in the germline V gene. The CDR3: CATSDSKAPGSNQPQHF. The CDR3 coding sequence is TGTGCCACCAGTGATTCTAAGGCGCCAGGAAGCAATCAGCCCCAGCATTTT.

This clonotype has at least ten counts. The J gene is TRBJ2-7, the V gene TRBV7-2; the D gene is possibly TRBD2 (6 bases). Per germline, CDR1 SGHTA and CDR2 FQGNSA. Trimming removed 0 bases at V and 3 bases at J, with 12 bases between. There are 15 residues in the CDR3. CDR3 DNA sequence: TGTGCCAGCAGCTTAGCACCGGCGGGGAACTACGAGCAGTACTTC. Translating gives CASSLAPAGNYEQYF.

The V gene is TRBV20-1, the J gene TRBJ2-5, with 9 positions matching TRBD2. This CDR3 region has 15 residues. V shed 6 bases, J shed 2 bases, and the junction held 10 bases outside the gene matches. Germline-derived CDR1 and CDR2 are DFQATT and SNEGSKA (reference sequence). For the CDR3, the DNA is TGCAGTGCCAGCAGCGTCGCGGGGGGGCAAGAGACCCAGTACTTC. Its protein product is CSASSVAGGQETQYF.

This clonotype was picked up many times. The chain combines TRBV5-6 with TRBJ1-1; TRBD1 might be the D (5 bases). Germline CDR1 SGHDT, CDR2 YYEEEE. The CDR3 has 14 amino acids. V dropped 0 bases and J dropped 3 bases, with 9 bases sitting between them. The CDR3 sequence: CASSLGGAYTEAFF. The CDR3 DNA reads TGTGCCAGCAGCTTGGGGGGCGCGTACACTGAAGCTTTCTTT.

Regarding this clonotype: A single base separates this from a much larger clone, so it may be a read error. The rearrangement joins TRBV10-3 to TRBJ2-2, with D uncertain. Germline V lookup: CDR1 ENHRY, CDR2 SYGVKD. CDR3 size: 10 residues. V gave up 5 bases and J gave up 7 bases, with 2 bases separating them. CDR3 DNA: TGTGCCATCAGTAGCGGGGAGCTGTTTTTT. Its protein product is CAISSGELFF.